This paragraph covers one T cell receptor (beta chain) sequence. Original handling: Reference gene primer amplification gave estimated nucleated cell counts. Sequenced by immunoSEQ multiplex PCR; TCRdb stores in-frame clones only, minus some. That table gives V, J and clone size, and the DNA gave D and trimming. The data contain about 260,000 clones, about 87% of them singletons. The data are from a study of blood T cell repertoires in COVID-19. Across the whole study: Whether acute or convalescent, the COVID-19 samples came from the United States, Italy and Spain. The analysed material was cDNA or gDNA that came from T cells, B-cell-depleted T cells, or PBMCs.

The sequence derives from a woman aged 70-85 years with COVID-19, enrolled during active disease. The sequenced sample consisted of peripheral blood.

CDR3 in amino acids: CASSPGTGNERGYTF. The CDR3 coding sequence is TGTGCCAGCTCACCAGGAACAGGCAATGAGCGTGGCTACACCTTC. The chain combines TRBV18 with TRBJ1-2, with a weak D call TRBD1 (5 bases). CDR3 length: 15 residues. V was pared by 2 bases and J by 7 bases, with 17 bases between. From germline, CDR1 is KGHSH and CDR2 LQKENI.